The 28 T cell receptor beta chains presented below share a single source sample, sequenced in a study of spatial heterogeneity in lung cancer. Time point denoted: sample taken at primary tumor resection. Whole RNA came from tumor, nontumor lung or frozen PBMC and was sequenced without being sorted. TCRdb reprocessed the 5' RACE reads via MiXCR and lists one record per CDR3 protein. The profile shows about 2,900 distinct CDR3 sequences, approximately 12% of them singletons. Sample: normal lung tissue next to the tumor, taken at surgery. The receptors shown here come from a male donor with early-stage non-small cell lung cancer.

By its share, this clonotype is medium-sized. The rearrangement joins TRBV11-2 to TRBJ1-4; 8 bases are shared with TRBD1. The CDR3 extends over 15 amino acids. Trimming at V came to 5 bases and at J to 7 bases, leaving 9 bases not matched to a gene. Germline loops: CDR1 SGHAT, CDR2 FQNNGV. The CDR3 sequence is CASSPRTGFSEKLFF. In DNA form, the CDR3 reads TGTGCCAGCAGCCCCCGGACAGGGTTCAGTGAAAAACTGTTTTTT.

Regarding this clonotype: A read error is possible here, since a much larger clone lies one base away. V and J are TRBV10-3 and TRBJ1-3, with D unresolved. CDR1 and CDR2 from the germline V gene are ENHRY and SYGVKD. CDR3 length: 15 amino acids. This CDR3 reads CAISEASTSGNTKYF. Written as DNA, the CDR3 is TGTGCCATCAGTGAGGCCAGCACCTCTGGAAACACCAAATATTTT.

This clonotype is medium-sized in the sample. The chain couples TRBV28 to TRBJ2-3; 8 bases are a match to TRBD1. Per germline, CDR1 MDHEN and CDR2 SYDVKM. Trimming removed 5 bases from V and 5 bases from J; junction bases left unmatched: 9. The CDR3 totals 15 residues. CDR3 coding DNA: TGTGCCAGCAGTAGGACAGGGTTCGGTTTAGATACGCAGTATTTT. This gives the protein CASSRTGFGLDTQYF. Supplemented by reference TRBV28 and TRBJ2-3, the full variable domain reads DVKVTQSSRYLVKRTGEKVFLECVQDMDHENMFWYRQDPGLGLRLIYFSYDVKMKEKGDIPEGYSVSREKKERFSLILESASTNQTSMYLCASSRTGFGLDTQYFGPGTRLTVL.

This clonotype was observed many times. The rearrangement joins TRBV28 to TRBJ2-5; 8 positions match TRBD1. Looked up from germline, CDR1 is MDHEN and CDR2 is SYDVKM. The CDR3 covers 15 residues. Germline trimming cut 6 bases from V and 4 bases from J; bases unmatched to any gene: 10. The CDR3 DNA sequence: TGTGCCAGCAGCCCCCAGGGGGCGAATAGAGAGACCCAGTACTTC. The encoded protein is CASSPQGANRETQYF.

This clonotype is large within its sample. The chain is built from TRBV11-2 and TRBJ2-1; TRBD2 agrees at 7 bases. The CDR3 sequence is 21 residues long. V trimming: 3 bases; J trimming: 1 base; junction bases outside the gene matches: 21. Germline CDR1 SGHAT, CDR2 FQNNGV. This chain's CDR3 is CASSFQLAAAGGPSSYNEQFF. CDR3 DNA: TGTGCCAGCAGCTTCCAGCTAGCGGCAGCAGGAGGTCCGTCATCCTACAATGAGCAGTTCTTC.

In its sample, this clonotype ranks as medium-sized. V gene TRBV7-2 combines with J gene TRBJ2-7; D may be TRBD1 (6 bases). The germline CDR1 and CDR2 sequences are SGHTA and FQGNSA. V lost 4 bases and J 3 bases, leaving 10 bases between the germline ends. The CDR3 covers 13 residues. CDR3 amino acids: CASSSRGGYEQYF. The CDR3 coding sequence is TGTGCCAGCAGCTCCCGAGGGGGCTACGAGCAGTACTTC.

This clonotype is medium-sized (0.01 to 0.1%) within its sample. This chain links TRBV24-1 with TRBJ2-2; D tentatively reads TRBD1 or TRBD2 (6 bases each). CDR3 length: 14 residues. Germline-derived CDR1 and CDR2 are KGHDR and SFDVKD. Trimming removed 4 bases from V and 4 bases from J, with 9 bases in between. CDR3: CATSEGGTTGELFF. CDR3 DNA: TGTGCCACCAGTGAAGGGGGGACCACCGGGGAGCTGTTTTTT.

This clonotype is medium-sized in the sample. The CDR3 DNA is TGCGCCAGCAGTTTAAAAGGGGTTCTTGACACCGGGGAGCTGTTTTTT. Translated: CASSLKGVLDTGELFF. This rearrangement joins TRBV5-1 to TRBJ2-2; the D gene is possibly TRBD1 (5 bases). CDR3 length: 16 residues. Germline V gives CDR1 SGHRS, CDR2 YFSETQ. V lost 5 bases and J 3 bases, leaving 17 bases between the germline ends.

By sample share, this clonotype is medium-sized. V usage is TRBV20-1 and J usage is TRBJ2-7; possibly TRBD1 for D (5 bases). The CDR3 is 14 residues long. Deletions cut 2 bases from V and 3 bases from J, with 14 bases between. The germline V gene encodes CDR1 DFQATT and CDR2 SNEGSKA (reference sequence). This CDR3 reads CSARIVQGGYEQYF. CDR3 bases: TGCAGTGCTAGAATAGTCCAGGGTGGCTACGAGCAGTACTTC.

Within the sample, this clonotype is medium-sized. The chain employs TRBV7-3 and TRBJ2-3, with a possible D match to TRBD2 (6 bases). The CDR3 length is 14 residues. Germline CDR1 reads SGHTA; CDR2 reads FQGTGA. Between the trimmed V and J ends, which lost 5 bases and 5 bases, there was a span of 14 bases. CDR3 in DNA: TGTGCCAGCAGCCTTACGACGGGAGAAGATACGCAGTATTTT. It encodes CASSLTTGEDTQYF. The full variable domain, with the rest looked up from reference TRBV7-3 and TRBJ2-3, is GAGVSQTPSNKVTEKGKYVELRCDPISGHTALYWYRQSLGQGPEFLIYFQGTGAADDSGLPNDRFFAVRPEGSVSTLKIQRTERGDSAVYLCASSLTTGEDTQYFGPGTRLTVL.

This clonotype ranks as large (0.1 to 1%). V is TRBV7-9 and J is TRBJ2-7; 8 bases are a match to TRBD1. The ends lost 5 bases at V and 3 bases at J; junction bases unmatched: 6. The length of the CDR3 is 14 residues. The germline V gene encodes CDR1 SEHNR and CDR2 FQNEAQ (reference sequence). The CDR3: CASSAAGTGYEQYF. In nucleotides, the CDR3 is TGTGCCAGCAGCGCAGCCGGGACAGGCTACGAGCAGTACTTC.

Within the sample, this clonotype is large. CDR3 sequence (DNA): TGTGCCATCAGTGAGTCGGCTAGCCCTAGCACAGATACGCAGTATTTT. It translates to CAISESASPSTDTQYF. The chain uses TRBV10-3 and TRBJ2-3; maybe TRBD2 (5 bases). Germline lookup yields CDR1 ENHRY and CDR2 SYGVKD. V was trimmed by 0 bases and J by 0 bases, leaving 10 bases between them. The CDR3 contains 16 residues.

This clonotype is termed medium-sized. V gene TRBV7-6 combines with J gene TRBJ2-5; D might be TRBD1 (7 bases). The V end lost 5 bases, the J end lost 1 base, and 11 bases lay between the germline ends. Germline-derived CDR1 and CDR2 are SGHVS and FNYEAQ. The CDR3 is 14 residues long. The CDR3 sequence: CASSGGTAQETQYF. In DNA, the CDR3 is TGTGCCAGCAGCGGAGGGACAGCCCAAGAGACCCAGTACTTC.

This clonotype was recorded many times. The chain employs TRBV10-3 and TRBJ2-3; D may be TRBD2 (6 bases). V gave up 7 bases and J gave up 1 base, with 15 bases separating them. Germline lookup yields CDR1 ENHRY and CDR2 SYGVKD. The CDR3 sequence is 15 residues long. CDR3 DNA: TGTGCCATCAAGGCGGGACGTTCTGGCACAGATACGCAGTATTTT. Translation gives CAIKAGRSGTDTQYF.

This clonotype was recorded at least ten times. This chain joins TRBV20-1 and TRBJ2-7, with 13 bases lining up with TRBD2. Germline loops: CDR1 DFQATT, CDR2 SNEGSKA (reference sequence). The V and J ends lost 0 bases and 3 bases, in that order; junction bases with no gene match: 2. CDR3 length: 15 amino acids. The CDR3 here is CSARDGTSGNYEQYF. The CDR3 DNA reads as TGCAGTGCTAGAGACGGGACTAGCGGGAACTACGAGCAGTACTTC.

There are many counts of this clonotype. The rearrangement links TRBV4-1 to TRBJ2-4, with TRBD1 identical over 7 bases. CDR3 length: 15 amino acids. After removal of 1 base from V and 3 bases from J, the junction contained 3 bases not matched to a gene. CDR1 MGHRA and CDR2 YSYEKL come from the germline V gene. The CDR3 is CASSQVWDSKNIQYF. CDR3 DNA sequence: TGCGCCAGCAGCCAAGTTTGGGACAGCAAAAACATTCAGTACTTC.

In its sample, this clonotype is medium-sized (0.01 to 0.1%). The rearrangement uses TRBV29-1 and TRBJ2-7; D unclear. This CDR3 spans 10 amino acids. The germline V gene encodes CDR1 SQVTM and CDR2 ANQGSEA. Trimming stripped 5 bases from V and 3 bases from J, with 5 bases between. Here the CDR3 reads CSVQNYEQYF. The CDR3 nucleotides read TGCAGCGTTCAAAACTACGAGCAGTACTTC.

There are a few counts of this clonotype. J is TRBJ2-7 and V is TRBV20-1, with D perhaps matching TRBD1 or TRBD2 (5 bases each). The V end lost 7 bases, the J end lost 1 base, and 17 bases lay between the germline ends. Germline values: CDR1 DFQATT, CDR2 SNEGSKA (reference sequence). CDR3 length: 14 amino acids. CDR3 bases: TGCAGTGTTTCCCGGGACCCGCATTCCTACGAGCAGTACTTC. Amino acids: CSVSRDPHSYEQYF.

Relative to its sample, this clonotype is medium-sized. CDR3 protein: CSVGWGWTEAFF. For the CDR3, the DNA is TGCAGCGTTGGGTGGGGGTGGACTGAAGCTTTCTTT. The genes are TRBV29-1 and TRBJ1-1, with a tentative D call TRBD1 (5 bases). The CDR3 loop spans 12 amino acids. The V gene lost 4 bases and the J gene lost 5 bases, with 11 bases spanning the gap. In germline, CDR1 is SQVTM, CDR2 ANQGSEA.

In this sample, this clonotype turned up many times. The chain is built from TRBV3-1 and TRBJ2-1; no definite D call. Germline V gene data show CDR1 as LGHDT and CDR2 as YNNKEL (reference sequence). This CDR3 contains 12 residues. V dropped 0 bases and J dropped 8 bases, with 5 bases sitting between them. CDR3 DNA: TGTGCCAGCAGCCAAGAAGTCGATGAGCAGTTCTTC. Translating it yields CASSQEVDEQFF.

The chain is built from TRBV7-8 and TRBJ2-5; TRBD2 aligns across 9 bases. The CDR3 is 18 residues long. CDR1 is SGHVS, CDR2 FQNEAQ, per germline. V lost 1 base and J lost 2; bases outside the gene matches: 11. The CDR3 nucleotides are TGTGCCAGCAGCTTAGTGCGGGCGGGGACTAGCCTACAAGAGACCCAGTACTTC. Residues: CASSLVRAGTSLQETQYF.

This clonotype is deemed medium-sized. This chain links TRBV20-1 with TRBJ2-1; 13 bases map to TRBD2. The CDR3 covers 14 residues. With V trimmed by 6 bases and J by 4 bases, 3 bases remained unmatched. Germline V gene lookup returns CDR1 DFQATT and CDR2 SNEGSKA (reference sequence). The CDR3 sequence: CSALGLAGYNEQFF. The CDR3 DNA is TGCAGTGCCCTGGGACTAGCGGGGTACAATGAGCAGTTCTTC.

This clonotype was recorded at least ten times. The V call is TRBV5-1, the J call TRBJ2-5, with D possibly TRBD2 on 6 matching bases. The V gene lost 3 bases and the J gene lost 3 bases, with 15 bases spanning the gap. CDR3 length equals 15 residues. Germline V gene lookup returns CDR1 SGHRS and CDR2 YFSETQ. The CDR3 bases are TGCGCCAGCAGCTACCAAACGACGGGGGAAGAGACCCAGTACTTC. It encodes CASSYQTTGEETQYF.

By share, this clonotype ranks as large (0.1 to 1%). The chain couples TRBV30 to TRBJ2-5, with no clear D. V was pared by 2 bases and J by 5 bases, with 9 bases between. Germline V gives CDR1 GTSNPN, CDR2 SVGIG (reference sequence). This CDR3 is 12 amino acids long. The DNA of the CDR3 is TGTGCCTGGAGTTTCCTCCAGGAGACCCAGTACTTC. Its translation is CAWSFLQETQYF.

This clonotype has at least ten counts. CDR3 protein: CASSLVPAPVAAHEQYF. The DNA for the CDR3 is TGCGCCAGCAGCTTGGTCCCCGCCCCCGTAGCAGCCCACGAGCAGTACTTC. The J gene is TRBJ2-7, the V gene TRBV5-1, with D uncertain. The V and J ends lost 0 bases and 5 bases respectively, with 21 bases between them. There are 17 residues in the CDR3. Germline loops: CDR1 SGHRS, CDR2 YFSETQ.

A remark on this clonotype: Being one base from a much bigger clone, this may be a read error. The chain recombines TRBV12-3 or TRBV12-4 with TRBJ2-3, with D tentatively TRBD2 (6 bases). Trimming removed 1 base at V and 14 bases at J, with 16 bases between. This CDR3 is built from 13 residues. The CDR3 bases are TGTGCCAGCAGTTTAGGACTAGTGAAGGCGCGGTATTTT. Amino acids: CASSLGLVKARYF.

This clonotype is termed medium-sized. The chain recombines TRBV5-4 with TRBJ2-3; D ambiguous. The germline CDR1 and CDR2 sequences are SGHNT and YYREEE (reference sequence). The CDR3 runs 14 residues. Trimming took off 1 base at V and 2 bases at J, with 8 bases between the two ends. The CDR3: CASSLLSYTDTQYF. The DNA of the CDR3 is TGTGCCAGCAGCTTGTTGAGTTACACAGATACGCAGTATTTT.

In this sample, this clonotype turned up a few times. This chain uses TRBV5-1 with TRBJ2-3; D gene ambiguous. The CDR3 totals 15 residues. Trimming removed 2 bases from V and 0 bases from J, with 10 bases in between. The germline V gene has CDR1 SGHRS and CDR2 YFSETQ. In DNA, the CDR3 is TGCGCCAGCAGCTTAGGCGATCCTAGCACAGATACGCAGTATTTT. Translation gives CASSLGDPSTDTQYF.